This T cell receptor (beta chain) originates from a study of vaccination and CD4 T cells after COVID-19. Study summary: SARS-CoV-2 had been detected by nasal swab PCR in convalescent patients; about 10 were mild, one severe.

At the Johns Hopkins FTIC core, DNA taken from cultured CD4+ T cells was sequenced by way of the Oncomine TCR Beta short-read assay. Genomic DNA was extracted from cultured CD4+ T cells. Using its own MiXCR run on the PCR reads, TCRdb lists one record per CDR3 protein. The sample contains 6,500 to 10,000 distinct CDR3 sequences, 61% of which appear only once. Described treatment: approximately 10-day PBMC culture with coronavirus spike peptide pools or control peptides (ViraFEST assay). PBMC cultures, at a few million cells per well, received about 9.4 IU/ml IL-2 and approximately 10 ug/ml peptide pools. Findings of the study overall: Spike mono-reactivity held for 304 of 307 vaccine-specific clones in convalescent patients.

Concerning this clonotype itself: Its specificity is not known.

Per germline, CDR1 MNHEY and CDR2 SVGEGT. J lost 5 bases, V lost 8 bases, and 15 bases had no gene match. CDR3 length: 18 amino acids. This TCR came from a human donor with COVID-19. The rearrangement uses TRBV6-2 or TRBV6-3 and TRBJ2-3, with 14 bases identical to TRBD2. The source was cultured CD4+ T cells from blood, collected after SARS-CoV-2 vaccination. CDR3 region: CASRIFWTSGGTGDTQYF. The CDR3 DNA follows: TGTGCCAGCCGGATCTTTTGGACTAGCGGGGGGACAGGAGATACGCAGTATTTT.